These T cell receptor beta chains were read from a single sample in a study of blood T cell repertoires in COVID-19. Data came from immunoSEQ multiplex PCR; TCRdb stores just in-frame clones and leaves some out. The repertoire consists of a few hundred thousand clones, with roughly 89% occurring once and the leading ten covering more than 1.5%. The sequencing input was peripheral blood. The origin of the receptors is a woman in her thirties or forties who had recovered from COVID-19. CDR3s leave out the opening cysteine and the closing phenylalanine or tryptophan. The order of the fields is CDR3 protein, J gene, V gene.

ATSTGSDRRTDTQY,TRBJ2-3,TRBV15
ASIERAPRVYSNQPQH,TRBJ1-5,TRBV19
ASSDGQPSGANVLT,TRBJ2-6,TRBV11-2
ASRQKFTDTQY,TRBJ2-3,TRBV6-5
ASSISAGRGNNQPQH,TRBJ1-5,TRBV19
ASSSLSRGSQETQY,TRBJ2-5,TRBV28
ASSYTGTTLLDGYT,TRBJ1-2,TRBV6-5
ASTRYEDFCTDTQY,TRBJ2-3,TRBV19
AWSARVGRRGESPLH,TRBJ1-6,TRBV30
ASTTWGRSGY,TRBJ2-5,TRBV28
ASSPTMSTDTQY,TRBJ2-3,TRBV7-2
ASSRQISGANVLT,TRBJ2-6,TRBV28
ASIPGQGNEKLF,TRBJ1-4,TRBV19
AIKEQGSTDTQY,TRBJ2-3,TRBV10-3
ASSRGAYGYT,TRBJ1-2,TRBV28
ASSLGQDLYQPQH,TRBJ1-5,TRBV2
ASSRGTNTEAF,TRBJ1-1,TRBV27
ATGGGRNEQF,TRBJ2-1,TRBV25-1
ASSQGQIPATGELF,TRBJ2-2,TRBV18
ASSLKVGGGRTYGYT,TRBJ1-2,TRBV27
AWSSPGVRTPH,TRBJ1-6,TRBV30
AISGGLGEAF,TRBJ1-1,TRBV4-2
ASSEWGGSHEQY,TRBJ2-7,TRBV25-1
ASSQGLAGYNEQF,TRBJ2-1,TRBV3-1/TRBV3-2
ASSLEPGSYQETQY,TRBJ2-5,TRBV5-1
ASSRTGVGNTEAF,TRBJ1-1,TRBV6-5
ASRVALDTQY,TRBJ2-3,TRBV28
ASSLDGFSYEQY,TRBJ2-7,TRBV5-1
SAIQGDTQY,TRBJ2-3,TRBV20-1
ASSLGQYNEQF,TRBJ2-1,TRBV5-1
ASSQPVRRDRESGYT,TRBJ1-2,TRBV4-1
ASSVSGGAFNEQF,TRBJ2-1,TRBV3-1/TRBV3-2
ASSLISGQETQY,TRBJ2-5,TRBV5-1
ASVGQTTNEKLF,TRBJ1-4,TRBV2
ASSLAGGYNEQF,TRBJ2-1,TRBV9
ASSERGGDYTGELF,TRBJ2-2,TRBV6-1
ASSLVTGPYGYT,TRBJ1-2,TRBV28
ASSYRDRGMTGELF,TRBJ2-2,TRBV5-6
SVAREPNEKLF,TRBJ1-4,TRBV29-1
ASSYSRTANSPLH,TRBJ1-6,TRBV6-5
ASSPPGDTGELF,TRBJ2-2,TRBV11-2
ASSPPPGSQRGYT,TRBJ1-2,TRBV28
ASSARDRAADEQY,TRBJ2-7,TRBV9
ASSRGTRHYEQY,TRBJ2-7,TRBV3-1/TRBV3-2
AWSLSREQF,TRBJ2-1,TRBV30
ASSRGEGYGYT,TRBJ1-2,TRBV5-4
ASSRGTGFVGYT,TRBJ1-2,TRBV6-5
ASSEGDFTDTQY,TRBJ2-3,TRBV6-4
ASSLTAVNYGYT,TRBJ1-2,TRBV6-5
ASSLAGNTGELF,TRBJ2-2,TRBV7-3
ASSLEQGKDYGYT,TRBJ1-2,TRBV5-1